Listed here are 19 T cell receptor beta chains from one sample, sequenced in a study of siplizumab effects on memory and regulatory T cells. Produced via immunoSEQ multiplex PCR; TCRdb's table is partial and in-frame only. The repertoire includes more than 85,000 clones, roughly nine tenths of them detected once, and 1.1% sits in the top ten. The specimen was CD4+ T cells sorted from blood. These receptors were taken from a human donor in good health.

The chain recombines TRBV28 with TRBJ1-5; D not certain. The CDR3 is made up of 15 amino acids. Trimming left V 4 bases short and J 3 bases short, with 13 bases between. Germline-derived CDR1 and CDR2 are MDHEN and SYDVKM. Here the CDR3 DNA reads TGTGCCAGCAGTTACAGCCGGCGATCCAATCAGCCCCAGCATTTT. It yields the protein CASSYSRRSNQPQHF.

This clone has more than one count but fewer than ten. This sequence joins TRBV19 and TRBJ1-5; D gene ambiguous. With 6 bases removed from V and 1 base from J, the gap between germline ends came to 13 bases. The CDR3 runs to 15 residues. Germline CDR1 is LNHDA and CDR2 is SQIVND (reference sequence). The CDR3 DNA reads TGTGCCAGTAGGAACAACGGGCAGAGCAATCAGCCCCAGCATTTT. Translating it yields CASRNNGQSNQPQHF.

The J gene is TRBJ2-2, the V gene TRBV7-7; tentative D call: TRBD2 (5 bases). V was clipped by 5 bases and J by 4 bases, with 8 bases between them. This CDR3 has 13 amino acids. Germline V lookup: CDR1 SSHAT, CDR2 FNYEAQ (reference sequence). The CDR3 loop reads CASSLEGTGELFF. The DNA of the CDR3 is TGTGCCAGCAGCCTAGAGGGCACCGGGGAGCTGTTTTTT. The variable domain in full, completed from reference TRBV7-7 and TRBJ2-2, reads GAGVSQSPRYKVTKRGQDVTLRCDPISSHATLYWYQQALGQGPEFLTYFNYEAQPDKSGLPSDRFSAERPEGSISTLTIQRTEQRDSAMYRCASSLEGTGELFFGEGSRLTVL.

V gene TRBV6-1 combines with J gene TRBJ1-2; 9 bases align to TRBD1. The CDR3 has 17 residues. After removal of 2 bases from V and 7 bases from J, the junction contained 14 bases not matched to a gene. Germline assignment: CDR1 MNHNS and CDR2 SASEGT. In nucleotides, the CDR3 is TGTGCCAGCAGTGAAAGGGGGCTGGGACAGGGCACAGGTGGCTACACCTTC. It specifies CASSERGLGQGTGGYTF.

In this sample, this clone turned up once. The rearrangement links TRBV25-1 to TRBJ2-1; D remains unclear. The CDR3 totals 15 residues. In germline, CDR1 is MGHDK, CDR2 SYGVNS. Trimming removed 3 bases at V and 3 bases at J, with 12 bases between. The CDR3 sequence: CASSEQGFFYNEQFF. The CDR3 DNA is TGTGCCAGCAGTGAGCAAGGGTTTTTCTACAATGAGCAGTTCTTC.

The CDR3 DNA reads as TGTGCCAGCAGTGAAGTCCTACGTTCACCCCTCCACTTT. Translated: CASSEVLRSPLHF. V is TRBV6-1 and J is TRBJ1-6; the D is unclear. Germline V gives CDR1 MNHNS, CDR2 SASEGT. V was pared by 1 base and J by 9 bases, with 7 bases between. This CDR3 spans 13 amino acids.

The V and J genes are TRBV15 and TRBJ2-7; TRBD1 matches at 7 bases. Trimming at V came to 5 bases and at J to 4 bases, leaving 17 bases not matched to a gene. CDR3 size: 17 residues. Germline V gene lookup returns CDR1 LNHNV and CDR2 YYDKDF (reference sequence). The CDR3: CATSSVLGTARLYEQYF. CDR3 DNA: TGTGCCACCAGCTCCGTACTAGGGACAGCCAGACTATACGAGCAGTACTTC.

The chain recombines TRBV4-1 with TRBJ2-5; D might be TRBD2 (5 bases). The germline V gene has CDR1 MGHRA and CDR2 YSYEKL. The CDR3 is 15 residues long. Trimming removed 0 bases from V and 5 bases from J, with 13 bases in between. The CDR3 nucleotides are TGCGCCAGCAGCCAAGATCTTGCTAGCCGGGAGACCCAGTACTTC. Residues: CASSQDLASRETQYF.

CDR3 protein: CASSSKTGWNTEAFF. The CDR3, as DNA: TGTGCCAGCAGCTCAAAGACAGGGTGGAACACTGAAGCTTTCTTT. The genes are TRBV7-8 and TRBJ1-1; 7 nucleotides agree with TRBD1. The CDR3 has 15 amino acids. Germline V gene lookup returns CDR1 SGHVS and CDR2 FQNEAQ. Trimming removed 4 bases from V and 1 base from J; junction bases left unmatched: 6. Combining the CDR3 with reference TRBV7-8 and TRBJ1-1 gives the whole variable domain GAGVSQSPRYKVAKRGQDVALRCDPISGHVSLFWYQQALGQGPEFLTYFQNEAQLDKSGLPSDRFFAERPEGSVSTLKIQRTQQEDSAVYLCASSSKTGWNTEAFFGQGTRLTVV.

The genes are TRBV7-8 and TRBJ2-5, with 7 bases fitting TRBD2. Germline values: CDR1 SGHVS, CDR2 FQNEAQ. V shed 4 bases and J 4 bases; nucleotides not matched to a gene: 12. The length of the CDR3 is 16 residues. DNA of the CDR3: TGTGCCAGCAGCTCTTACCGTGGGAGGGCGGGAGAGACCCAGTACTTC. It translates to CASSSYRGRAGETQYF.

The CDR3 DNA reads TGTGCCAGCAGCTCCCCACTCCAAGGGGGCTTTCGGTACGAGCAGTACTTC. Its translation is CASSSPLQGGFRYEQYF. The chain carries TRBV5-6 and TRBJ2-7; 7 positions match TRBD1. From germline, CDR1 is SGHDT and CDR2 YYEEEE. The CDR3 is made up of 17 amino acids. With V trimmed by 3 bases and J by 4 bases, 16 bases remained unmatched.

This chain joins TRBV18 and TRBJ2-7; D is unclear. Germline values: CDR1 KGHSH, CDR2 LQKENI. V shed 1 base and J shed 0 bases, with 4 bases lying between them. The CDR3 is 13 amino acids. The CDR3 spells CASSPRLSYEQYF. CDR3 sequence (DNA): TGTGCCAGCTCACCACGTCTCTCCTACGAGCAGTACTTC.

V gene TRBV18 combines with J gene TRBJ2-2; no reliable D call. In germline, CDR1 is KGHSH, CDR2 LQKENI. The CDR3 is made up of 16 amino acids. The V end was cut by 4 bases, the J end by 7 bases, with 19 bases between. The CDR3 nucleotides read TGTGCCAGCTCACGAACTCTGTCCGAAAAGGGCGGGGAGCTGTTTTTT. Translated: CASSRTLSEKGGELFF.

CDR3 sequence: CASSGPSRGGNYKNIQYF. The CDR3 nucleotides are TGTGCCAGCAGTGGACCCTCGAGGGGCGGGAATTACAAAAACATTCAGTACTTC. The chain recombines TRBV2 with TRBJ2-4, with D possibly matching TRBD2 (6 bases). From germline, CDR1 is SNHLY and CDR2 FYNNEI. There are 18 residues in the CDR3. Deletions cut 4 bases from V and 3 bases from J, with 22 bases between. The full variable domain, with the rest looked up from reference TRBV2 and TRBJ2-4, is EPEVTQTPSHQVTQMGQEVILRCVPISNHLYFYWYRQILGQKVEFLVSFYNNEISEKSEIFDDQFSVERPDGSNFTLKIRSTKLEDSAMYFCASSGPSRGGNYKNIQYFGAGTRLSVL.

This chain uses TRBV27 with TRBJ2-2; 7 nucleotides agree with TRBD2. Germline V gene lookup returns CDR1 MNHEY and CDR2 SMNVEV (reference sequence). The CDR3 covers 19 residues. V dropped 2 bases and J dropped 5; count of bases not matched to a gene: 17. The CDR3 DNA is TGTGCCAGCAGTTTAAGGGGCTTTAACGGCGGGAGACAAACCGGGGAGCTGTTTTTT. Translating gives CASSLRGFNGGRQTGELFF.

CDR3 nucleotide sequence: TGCAGCGTTGGAACCGGGGAGCTGTTTTTT. Protein product: CSVGTGELFF. This sequence joins TRBV29-1 and TRBJ2-2, with D unresolved. Trimming took 4 bases from V and 5 from J, leaving 2 bases between them. The CDR3 totals 10 residues. CDR1 and CDR2 from the germline V gene are SQVTM and ANQGSEA.

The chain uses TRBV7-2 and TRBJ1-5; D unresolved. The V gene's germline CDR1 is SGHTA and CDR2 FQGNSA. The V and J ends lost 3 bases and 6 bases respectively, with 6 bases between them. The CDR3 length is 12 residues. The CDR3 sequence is CASSFLVQPQHF. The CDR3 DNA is TGTGCCAGCAGCTTCCTGGTTCAGCCCCAGCATTTT.

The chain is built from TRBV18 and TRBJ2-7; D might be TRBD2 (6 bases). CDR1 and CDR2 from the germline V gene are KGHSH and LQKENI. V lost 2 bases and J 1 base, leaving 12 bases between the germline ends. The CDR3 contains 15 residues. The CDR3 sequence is CASSPVPSDSYEQYF. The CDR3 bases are TGTGCCAGCTCACCAGTGCCTAGCGATTCCTACGAGCAGTACTTC.

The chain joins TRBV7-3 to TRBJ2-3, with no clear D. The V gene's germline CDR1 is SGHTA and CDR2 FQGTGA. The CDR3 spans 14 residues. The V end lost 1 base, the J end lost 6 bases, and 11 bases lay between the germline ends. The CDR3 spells CASSLIGSSDTQYF. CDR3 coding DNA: TGTGCCAGCAGCTTAATAGGGTCCTCGGATACGCAGTATTTT. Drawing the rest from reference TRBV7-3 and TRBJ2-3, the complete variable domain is GAGVSQTPSNKVTEKGKYVELRCDPISGHTALYWYRQSLGQGPEFLIYFQGTGAADDSGLPNDRFFAVRPEGSVSTLKIQRTERGDSAVYLCASSLIGSSDTQYFGPGTRLTVL.